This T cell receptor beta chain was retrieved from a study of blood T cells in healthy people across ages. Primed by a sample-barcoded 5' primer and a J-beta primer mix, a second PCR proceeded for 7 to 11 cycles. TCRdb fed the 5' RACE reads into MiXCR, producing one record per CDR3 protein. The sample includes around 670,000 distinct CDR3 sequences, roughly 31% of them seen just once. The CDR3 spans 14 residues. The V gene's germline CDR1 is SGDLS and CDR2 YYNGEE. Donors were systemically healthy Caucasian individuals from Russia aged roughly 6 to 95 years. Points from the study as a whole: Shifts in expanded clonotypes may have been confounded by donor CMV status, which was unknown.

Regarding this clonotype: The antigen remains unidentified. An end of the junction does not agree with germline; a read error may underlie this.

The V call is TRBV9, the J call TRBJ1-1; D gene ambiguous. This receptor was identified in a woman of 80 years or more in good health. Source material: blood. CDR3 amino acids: CASSGTELNTDAFF. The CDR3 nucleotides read TGTGCCAGCAGCGGAACAGAATTGAACACTGATGCTTTCTTT. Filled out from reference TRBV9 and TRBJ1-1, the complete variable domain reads DSGVTQTPKHLITATGQRVTLRCSPRSGDLSVYWYQQSLDQGLQFLIQYYNGEERAKGNILERFSAQQFPDLHSELNLSSLELGDSALYFCASSGTELNTDAFFGQGTRLTVV.